The rows below give T cell receptor beta chains drawn from one sample of a study of blood T cell repertoires in COVID-19. Profiling relied on immunoSEQ multiplex PCR, and the TCRdb table lists in-frame clones only, not all of them. The sample lists approximately 120,000 clones, 75% to 85% seen once, with 10% in the top ten. Material: peripheral blood. The receptors shown here come from a human donor in a cohort sampled during active COVID-19. Each CDR3 is given with its conserved first and last residue. The order of the fields is V gene, J gene, CDR3 protein.

TRBV6-5	TRBJ1-5	CASGTGGAGNQPQHF
TRBV14	TRBJ2-2	CASSSIFEDSTGELFF
TRBV19	TRBJ1-4	CASSIDRDRGQTTNEKLFF
TRBV9	TRBJ2-5	CASSGAGGQETQYF
TRBV27	TRBJ2-1	CASSLSLGTSGSNEQFF
TRBV7-2	TRBJ1-1	CASSQIRGGNTEAFF
TRBV3-1/TRBV3-2	TRBJ2-7	CASSQEGGGPNEQYF
TRBV19	TRBJ2-5	CASSSGGAGYETQYF
TRBV10-3	TRBJ2-5	CAISPGGTQETQYF
TRBV6-1	TRBJ2-1	CASSEALRRLAGGSSYNEQFF
TRBV24-1	TRBJ2-5	CATSPAPGQGVGETQYF
TRBV6-1	TRBJ2-5	CASSGRLAGAGGTQYF
TRBV30	TRBJ2-7	CAWSDGLSTDEQYF
TRBV7-2	TRBJ2-1	CASSNAGLADNEQFF
TRBV30	TRBJ2-5	CAWKNSGGRETQYF
TRBV6-1	TRBJ2-7	CASSETHTRLYEQYF
TRBV19	TRBJ2-5	CASSISGDGETQYF
TRBV7-6	TRBJ2-7	CASSGAGISSSYEQYF
TRBV6-5	TRBJ2-7	CASRETGIGGEQYF
TRBV3-1/TRBV3-2	TRBJ1-1	CASSQTASHRGEAFF
TRBV5-1	TRBJ2-7	CASSPGDTLSYEQYF
TRBV24-1	TRBJ2-1	CATSDGLAGKFF
TRBV7-8	TRBJ2-3	CASSLQGLAGGREYF
TRBV4-3	TRBJ1-2	CASSQDLGANYGYTF
TRBV14	TRBJ1-1	CASSPLTGVMNTEAFF
TRBV2	TRBJ2-3	CASSLFGTSGRQGLDTQYF
TRBV7-9	TRBJ1-5	CASSLVGDRADQPQHF
TRBV14	TRBJ2-3	CASSHGSSGMGTQYF
TRBV18	TRBJ1-6	CASSLRDRGRYSPLHF
TRBV25-1	TRBJ2-5	CASSELMGGLETQYF
TRBV6-5	TRBJ2-7	CASGIYPNYEQYF
TRBV6-5	TRBJ2-5	CASTPNTGAGTQYF
TRBV30	TRBJ1-5	CAFGGSGGGAQPQHF
TRBV27	TRBJ1-1	CASGWGSGGSGRTEAFF
TRBV11-1	TRBJ2-7	CASSRTGTGFEQYF